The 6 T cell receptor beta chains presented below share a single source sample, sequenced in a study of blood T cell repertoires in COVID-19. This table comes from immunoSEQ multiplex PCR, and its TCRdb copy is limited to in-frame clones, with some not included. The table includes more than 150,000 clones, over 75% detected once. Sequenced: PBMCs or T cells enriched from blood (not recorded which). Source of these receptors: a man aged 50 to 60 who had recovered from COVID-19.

CDR3 DNA: TGTGCCAGCAGCTCCTCCAGGGGGCGCCTAGATGGCTACACCTTC. It specifies CASSSSRGRLDGYTF. This chain links TRBV11-2 with TRBJ1-2; 8 nucleotides align to TRBD1. The CDR3 runs 15 residues. V lost 4 bases to trimming and J lost 6 bases; unmatched junction nucleotides: 10. Germline values: CDR1 SGHAT, CDR2 FQNNGV.

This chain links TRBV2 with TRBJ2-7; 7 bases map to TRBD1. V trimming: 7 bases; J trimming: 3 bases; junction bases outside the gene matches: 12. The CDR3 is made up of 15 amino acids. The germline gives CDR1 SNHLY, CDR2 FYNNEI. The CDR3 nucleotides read TGTGCCAGCATCCCTACAAGGGCAGGGGGCTACGAGCAGTACTTC. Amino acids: CASIPTRAGGYEQYF.

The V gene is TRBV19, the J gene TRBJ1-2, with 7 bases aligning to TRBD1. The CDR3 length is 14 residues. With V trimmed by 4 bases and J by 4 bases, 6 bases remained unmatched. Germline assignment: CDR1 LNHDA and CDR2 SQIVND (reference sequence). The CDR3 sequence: CASSNRGRGYGYTF. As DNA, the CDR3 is TGTGCCAGTAGTAACAGGGGCCGGGGCTATGGCTACACCTTC. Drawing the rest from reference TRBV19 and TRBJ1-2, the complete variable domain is DGGITQSPKYLFRKEGQNVTLSCEQNLNHDAMYWYRQDPGQGLRLIYYSQIVNDFQKGDIAEGYSVSREKKESFPLTVTSAQKNPTAFYLCASSNRGRGYGYTFGSGTRLTVV.

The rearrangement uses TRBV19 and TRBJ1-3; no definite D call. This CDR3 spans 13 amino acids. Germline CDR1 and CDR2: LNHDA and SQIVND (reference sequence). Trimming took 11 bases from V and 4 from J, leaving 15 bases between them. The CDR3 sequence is CASEIVPGNTIYF. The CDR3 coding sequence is TGTGCCTCCGAGATAGTCCCCGGAAACACCATATATTTT.

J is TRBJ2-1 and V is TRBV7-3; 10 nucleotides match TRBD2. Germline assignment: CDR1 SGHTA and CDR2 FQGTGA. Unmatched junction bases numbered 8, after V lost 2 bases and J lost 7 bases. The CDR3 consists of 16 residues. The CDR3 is CASSLEPGLAWNEQFF. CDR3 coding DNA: TGTGCCAGCAGCTTAGAACCGGGACTAGCGTGGAATGAGCAGTTCTTC.

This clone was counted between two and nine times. The CDR3 here is CSVGLGQLGNTIYF. The CDR3 coding sequence is TGCAGCGTTGGCCTGGGACAGTTAGGAAACACCATATATTTT. This sequence joins TRBV29-1 and TRBJ1-3; 7 positions agree with TRBD1. Germline trimming cut 4 bases from V and 4 bases from J; bases unmatched to any gene: 7. The CDR3 loop spans 14 amino acids. Per the germline V gene, CDR1 is SQVTM and CDR2 is ANQGSEA. The whole variable domain, remainder taken from reference TRBV29-1 and TRBJ1-3, is SAVISQKPSRDICQRGTSLTIQCQVDSQVTMMFWYRQQPGQSLTLIATANQGSEATYESGFVIDKFPISRPNLTFSTLTVSNMSPEDSSIYLCSVGLGQLGNTIYFGEGSWLTVV.